The 24 T cell receptor beta chains below all came from one sample that was sequenced in a study of CD8 T cells in Susac syndrome. The RNA, about 0.5 to 1 ug, was put through reverse transcription using random hexamers. TCRdb analysed the immunoSEQ multiplex PCR reads with MiXCR anew, one entry per CDR3 protein. The sample holds around 280,000 distinct CDR3 sequences, under 95% seen once. Sequencing was performed on CD4+ T cells from PBMCs. These TCRs come from a human donor with multiple sclerosis.

The rearrangement uses TRBV10-3 and TRBJ2-5; TRBD1 is a possible D gene (6 bases). Germline V lookup: CDR1 ENHRY, CDR2 SYGVKD. CDR3 size: 11 residues. Trimming stripped 8 bases from V and 4 bases from J, with 8 bases between. The CDR3 protein is CAIGRGETQYF. The CDR3 nucleotides are TGTGCCATCGGCAGGGGAGAGACCCAGTACTTC.

The J gene is TRBJ1-5, the V gene TRBV29-1; the D gene is possibly TRBD1 (5 bases). Trimming took 4 bases from V and 6 from J, leaving 16 bases between them. The CDR3 length is 14 residues. In germline, CDR1 is SQVTM, CDR2 ANQGSEA. The CDR3 loop reads CSVGGKGNGQPQHF. CDR3 sequence (DNA): TGCAGCGTTGGAGGGAAGGGGAATGGTCAGCCCCAGCATTTT.

V gene TRBV12-3 or TRBV12-4 combines with J gene TRBJ2-7; 8 bases line up with TRBD2. Trimming cost V 8 bases and J 4 bases; bases outside gene matches: 16. The CDR3 contains 16 residues. The CDR3 loop is CASRGGGEGRGYEQYF. The DNA of the CDR3 is TGTGCCAGCCGGGGGGGAGGGGAGGGCCGAGGATACGAGCAGTACTTC.

V gene TRBV5-4 combines with J gene TRBJ1-1; D unresolved. The V end was cut by 0 bases, the J end by 1 base, with 10 bases between. There are 15 residues in the CDR3. Germline lookup yields CDR1 SGHNT and CDR2 YYREEE (reference sequence). CDR3 coding DNA: TGTGCCAGCAGCTTGGGAGCCGAGGGGAACACTGAAGCTTTCTTT. Translated, it gives CASSLGAEGNTEAFF.

The chain combines TRBV12-3 or TRBV12-4 with TRBJ1-5; D is undetermined. The V gene lost 5 bases and the J gene lost 3 bases, with 8 bases spanning the gap. The CDR3 loop spans 13 amino acids. This CDR3 is CASSGQINQPQHF. The CDR3 DNA follows: TGTGCCAGCAGTGGGCAGATCAATCAGCCCCAGCATTTT.

This rearrangement joins TRBV29-1 to TRBJ2-3, with D maybe TRBD2 (6 bases). Trimming shortened V by 1 base and J by 8 bases, and 13 bases separated the two germline ends. The CDR3 is 13 amino acids. The V gene's germline CDR1 is SQVTM and CDR2 ANQGSEA. The CDR3, as DNA: TGCAGCGTTGAAGGAAACTCCGGGGGTACGCAGTATTTT. Translation gives CSVEGNSGGTQYF.

V gene TRBV2 combines with J gene TRBJ2-5, with 10 bases lining up with TRBD2. The CDR3 length is 15 residues. With V trimmed by 2 bases and J by 0 bases, 0 bases remained unmatched. CDR1 is SNHLY, CDR2 FYNNEI, per germline. The CDR3 here is CASSELAGDQETQYF. In DNA, the CDR3 is TGTGCCAGCAGTGAACTAGCGGGGGACCAAGAGACCCAGTACTTC.

In this sample, this clonotype turned up once. The V gene is TRBV29-1, the J gene TRBJ2-7; D may be TRBD1 or TRBD2 (7 bases each). The germline CDR1 and CDR2 sequences are SQVTM and ANQGSEA. Trimming removed 3 bases from V and 1 base from J, with 16 bases in between. This CDR3 is 15 amino acids long. The CDR3 DNA reads as TGCAGCGTTGATAAGGGGGCGGGAGCGTCCTACGAGCAGTACTTC. Its protein is CSVDKGAGASYEQYF.

The J gene is TRBJ1-1, the V gene TRBV13; maybe TRBD1 (5 bases). The germline CDR1 and CDR2 sequences are PRHDT and FYEKMQ (reference sequence). The germline V and J ends were trimmed by 5 bases and 5 bases, with 15 bases remaining between them. CDR3 length: 14 amino acids. This chain's CDR3 is CASSAYRFRTEAFF. The CDR3 coding sequence is TGTGCCAGCAGCGCCTACAGGTTTCGAACTGAAGCTTTCTTT.

The rearrangement links TRBV12-3 or TRBV12-4 to TRBJ2-1, with TRBD1 as a possible D gene (6 bases). The CDR3 runs to 17 residues. The V and J ends lost 6 bases and 0 bases respectively, with 18 bases between them. The CDR3 loop is CASRHDRSERSYNEQFF. CDR3 in DNA: TGTGCCAGCAGACATGACAGGTCCGAACGCTCCTACAATGAGCAGTTCTTC.

The chain couples TRBV24-1 to TRBJ2-5; D ambiguous. The CDR3 consists of 11 residues. V lost 5 bases, J lost 1 base, and 1 base lay in between. Per germline, CDR1 KGHDR and CDR2 SFDVKD. The CDR3 loop reads CATSAQETQYF. The CDR3 DNA sequence: TGTGCCACCAGTGCCCAAGAGACCCAGTACTTC.

The chain couples TRBV7-2 to TRBJ1-1; D ambiguous. The CDR3 consists of 15 residues. V lost 1 base to trimming and J lost 1 base, with 10 bases between them. The germline gives CDR1 SGHTA, CDR2 FQGNSA. The CDR3 here is CASSLGPTTNTEAFF. CDR3 coding DNA: TGTGCCAGCAGCTTAGGCCCGACAACGAACACTGAAGCTTTCTTT. The full variable domain, its missing parts supplied by reference TRBV7-2 and TRBJ1-1, is GAGVSQSPSNKVTEKGKDVELRCDPISGHTALYWYRQSLGQGLEFLIYFQGNSAPDKSGLPSDRFSAERTGGSVSTLTIQRTQQEDSAVYLCASSLGPTTNTEAFFGQGTRLTVV.

This clonotype was recorded once. The CDR3 DNA reads as TGTGCCAGCAGTCGCGGGACAGAGAACCAAGAGACCCAGTACTTC. Its protein is CASSRGTENQETQYF. The rearrangement links TRBV6-5 to TRBJ2-5, with D perhaps TRBD1 (7 bases). This CDR3 region has 15 residues. CDR1 is MNHEY and CDR2 is SVGAGI in the germline V gene. V lost 5 bases, J lost 0 bases, and 13 bases lay in between.

The gene calls are TRBV14 and TRBJ1-1, with D perhaps matching TRBD1 (5 bases). Germline V lookup: CDR1 SGHDN, CDR2 FVKESK. This CDR3 has 16 residues. The V gene lost 5 bases and the J gene lost 7 bases, with 23 bases spanning the gap. CDR3 DNA sequence: TGTGCCAGCAGCTACGCCGGGACCGGGTACCGGCATGAAGCTTTCTTT. This gives the protein CASSYAGTGYRHEAFF.

This chain joins TRBV10-2 and TRBJ2-5; the D call may be TRBD1 or TRBD2 (5 bases each). With 4 bases removed from V and 6 bases from J, the gap between germline ends came to 12 bases. Germline V gene sequence: CDR1 WSHSY, CDR2 SAAADI. The CDR3 covers 13 residues. The CDR3 loop reads CASSVGDGQTQYF. As DNA, the CDR3 is TGCGCCAGCAGTGTTGGGGACGGACAGACCCAGTACTTC.

The V and J genes are TRBV4-3 and TRBJ1-2; the D is unclear. Looked up from germline, CDR1 is LGHNA and CDR2 is YSLEER. The CDR3 runs 14 residues. V shed 4 bases and J shed 1 base, with 10 bases lying between them. The CDR3 region is CASSPQGFNYGYTF. The CDR3 DNA reads TGCGCCAGCAGCCCCCAAGGCTTTAACTATGGCTACACCTTC.

The CDR3 loop is CASSEIPGQGREKLFF. The CDR3 coding sequence is TGTGCCAGCAGTGAAATCCCGGGACAGGGGCGAGAAAAACTGTTTTTT. The chain joins TRBV25-1 to TRBJ1-4; 10 bases line up with TRBD1. Germline lookup yields CDR1 MGHDK and CDR2 SYGVNS. The CDR3 has 16 residues. Trimming cost V 2 bases and J 8 bases; bases outside gene matches: 8.

J is TRBJ1-5 and V is TRBV5-1, with 7 positions matching TRBD1. Losses at the gene ends were 0 bases for V and 7 bases for J; bases not matched to a gene: 4. This CDR3 is 14 amino acids long. Germline CDR1 reads SGHRS; CDR2 reads YFSETQ. CDR3 in DNA: TGCGCCAGCAGCTTGGGCCCACAGGGGCAGCCCCAGCATTTT. Translating gives CASSLGPQGQPQHF. The full variable domain, completed using reference TRBV5-1 and TRBJ1-5, is KAGVTQTPRYLIKTRGQQVTLSCSPISGHRSVSWYQQTPGQGLQFLFEYFSETQRNKGNFPGRFSGRQFSNSRSEMNVSTLELGDSALYLCASSLGPQGQPQHFGDGTRLSIL.

This sequence joins TRBV12-3 or TRBV12-4 and TRBJ1-2; D call uncertain. The CDR3 is made up of 14 amino acids. The V end was cut by 0 bases, the J end by 0 bases, with 5 bases between. Here the CDR3 reads CASSLAQANYGYTF. CDR3 sequence (DNA): TGTGCCAGCAGTTTAGCCCAGGCTAACTATGGCTACACCTTC.

J is TRBJ2-7 and V is TRBV2; TRBD2 aligns across 11 bases. CDR1 is SNHLY, CDR2 FYNNEI, per germline. J was trimmed by 2 bases and V by 6 bases; bases with no gene match: 3. The CDR3 consists of 14 residues. CDR3 protein: CASRIAGGTYEQYF. The CDR3 DNA follows: TGTGCCAGCAGAATAGCGGGAGGGACCTACGAGCAGTACTTC.

This chain links TRBV5-1 with TRBJ1-2; D is uncertain. CDR3 length: 15 residues. Trimming took off 2 bases at V and 2 bases at J, with 13 bases between the two ends. Looked up from germline, CDR1 is SGHRS and CDR2 is YFSETQ. CDR3 sequence (DNA): TGCGCCAGCAGCTTTATGGTCAGTCAAAACTATGGCTACACCTTC. It specifies CASSFMVSQNYGYTF.

The gene calls are TRBV28 and TRBJ2-7; perhaps TRBD2 as D (7 bases). V was cut by 6 bases and J by 6 bases, with 12 bases left in between. The germline CDR1 and CDR2 sequences are MDHEN and SYDVKM. This CDR3 comprises 12 residues. This CDR3 is CASRGGGGEQYF. CDR3 nucleotide sequence: TGTGCCAGCAGAGGGGGAGGGGGCGAGCAGTACTTC.

DNA for the CDR3: TGCAGTGCTCGTACGGGGCGGGCCTCCCTTTCTTTCTATGGCTACACCTTC. This codes for CSARTGRASLSFYGYTF. The rearrangement links TRBV20-1 to TRBJ1-2; possible D gene TRBD1, 5 bases. The V end lost 5 bases, the J end lost 4 bases, and 26 bases lay between the germline ends. Germline V CDR1 and CDR2: DFQATT, SNEGSKA (reference sequence). CDR3 length: 17 residues.

The chain joins TRBV29-1 to TRBJ2-7; D gene uncertain. Trimming took 2 bases from V and 5 from J, leaving 16 bases between them. The germline V gene encodes CDR1 SQVTM and CDR2 ANQGSEA. The CDR3 is 14 amino acids. The CDR3 nucleotides are TGCAGCGTTGAAAAAAAGGGATTCGGCGACGAGCAGTACTTC. Its translation: CSVEKKGFGDEQYF.